This entry features one T cell receptor beta chain sequence. Its antigen is undetermined. These data originate in a study of type 1 regulatory T cells. V was pared by 0 bases and J by 9 bases, with 9 bases between. The CDR3 is 11 amino acids. Germline CDR1 DFQATT, CDR2 SNEGSKA (reference sequence). TCRdb redid the calling of the reads with MiXCR, one entry per CDR3 protein. The repertoire holds about 62,000 distinct CDR3 sequences, 55% to 65% seen once, with 1.5% to 2% in the top ten. This sequence originates from a human donor in good health. The sequenced sample consisted of cultured non-Tr1 T cells, either the whole culture or a sorted T cell fraction (not recorded which). The chain employs TRBV20-1 and TRBJ2-7; possible D gene TRBD2, 5 bases. The chain's CDR3 is CSARDDYRQYF. The CDR3, as DNA: TGCAGTGCTAGAGACGACTACAGGCAGTACTTC.